This TCR beta chain was found in a study of blood T cell repertoires in COVID-19. On the study more broadly: Both acute and convalescent COVID-19 samples were obtained from the United States, Italy and Spain. T cells, B-cell-depleted T cells, or PBMCs supplied cDNA or gDNA.

In the authors' methods: Amplification of reference gene primers provided the estimated nucleated cell counts. Generated by immunoSEQ multiplex PCR, the TCRdb table keeps only in-frame clones and is missing some. D and trimming were read from the DNA, whereas the V and J calls and clone size are those reported in that table. The sample records around 140,000 clones, approximately 89% being singletons. Germline V gene sequence: CDR1 SGHDT, CDR2 YYEEEE. The CDR3 has 13 amino acids. V shed 4 bases and J shed 3 bases, with 11 bases lying between them. The V gene is TRBV5-6, the J gene TRBJ2-7, with no clear D. The receptor comes from a human donor in a cohort sampled during active COVID-19. Sequenced: peripheral blood. The CDR3: CASSRYSLYEQYF. The DNA of the CDR3 is TGTGCCAGCAGCCGTTATAGCCTCTACGAGCAGTACTTC.